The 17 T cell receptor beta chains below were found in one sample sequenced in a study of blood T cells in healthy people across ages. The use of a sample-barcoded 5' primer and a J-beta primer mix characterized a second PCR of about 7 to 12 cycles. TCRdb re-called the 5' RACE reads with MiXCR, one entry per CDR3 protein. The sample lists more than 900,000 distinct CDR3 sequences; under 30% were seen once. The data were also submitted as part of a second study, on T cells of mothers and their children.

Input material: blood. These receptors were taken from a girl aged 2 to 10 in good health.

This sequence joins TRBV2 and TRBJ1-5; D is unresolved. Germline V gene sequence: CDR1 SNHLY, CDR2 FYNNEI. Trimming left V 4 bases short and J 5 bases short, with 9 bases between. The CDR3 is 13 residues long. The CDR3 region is CASSVIGYQPQHF. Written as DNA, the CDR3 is TGTGCCAGCAGTGTTATCGGGTATCAGCCCCAGCATTTT.

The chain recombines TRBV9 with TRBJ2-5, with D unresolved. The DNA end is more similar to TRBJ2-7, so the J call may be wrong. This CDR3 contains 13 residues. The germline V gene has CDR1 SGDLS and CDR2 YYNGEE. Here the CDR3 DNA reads TGTGCCAGCAGCGTAGAGGGCAGCTACGAGCAGTACTTC. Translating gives CASSVEGSYEQYF.

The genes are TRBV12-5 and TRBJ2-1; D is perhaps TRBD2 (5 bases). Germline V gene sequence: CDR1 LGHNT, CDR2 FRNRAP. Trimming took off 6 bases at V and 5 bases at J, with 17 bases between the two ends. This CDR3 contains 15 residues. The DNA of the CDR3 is TGTGCTAGTGGCCCGGACTCAAAGATCGACAATGAGCAGTTCTTC. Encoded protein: CASGPDSKIDNEQFF.

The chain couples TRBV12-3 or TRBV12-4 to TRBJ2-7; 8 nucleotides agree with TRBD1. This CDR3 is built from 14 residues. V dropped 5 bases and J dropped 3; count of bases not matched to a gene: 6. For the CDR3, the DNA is TGTGCCAGCAGTCCGGGACAGGAAAACTACGAGCAGTACTTC. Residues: CASSPGQENYEQYF.

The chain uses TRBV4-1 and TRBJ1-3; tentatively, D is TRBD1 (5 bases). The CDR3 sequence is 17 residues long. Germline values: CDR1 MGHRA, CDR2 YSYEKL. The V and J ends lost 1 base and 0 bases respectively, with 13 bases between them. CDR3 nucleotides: TGCGCCAGCAGCCAAGGACTAGCGGGACCCTCTGGAAACACCATATATTTT. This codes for CASSQGLAGPSGNTIYF.

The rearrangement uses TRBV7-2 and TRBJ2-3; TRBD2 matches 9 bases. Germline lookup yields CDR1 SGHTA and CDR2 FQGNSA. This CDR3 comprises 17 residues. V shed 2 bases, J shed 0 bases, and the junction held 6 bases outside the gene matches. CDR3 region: CASSLPGLAASTDTQYF. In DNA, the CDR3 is TGTGCCAGCAGCTTACCGGGACTAGCCGCTAGCACAGATACGCAGTATTTT.

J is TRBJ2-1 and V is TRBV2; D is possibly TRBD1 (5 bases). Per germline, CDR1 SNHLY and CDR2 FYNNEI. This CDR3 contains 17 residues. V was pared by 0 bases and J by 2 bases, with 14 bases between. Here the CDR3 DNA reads TGTGCCAGCAGTGAAGCGCAGGGAACAGGTCCCTACAATGAGCAGTTCTTC. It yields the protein CASSEAQGTGPYNEQFF.

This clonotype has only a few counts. This CDR3 is CATRDYPNEQFF. In nucleotides, the CDR3 is TGTGCCACCCGGGACTACCCCAATGAGCAGTTCTTC. The chain combines TRBV19 with TRBJ2-1; the match to TRBD2 covers 7 bases. The CDR3 consists of 12 residues. Looked up from germline, CDR1 is LNHDA and CDR2 is SQIVND (reference sequence). V was pared by 10 bases and J by 6 bases, with 6 bases of the junction left unmatched.

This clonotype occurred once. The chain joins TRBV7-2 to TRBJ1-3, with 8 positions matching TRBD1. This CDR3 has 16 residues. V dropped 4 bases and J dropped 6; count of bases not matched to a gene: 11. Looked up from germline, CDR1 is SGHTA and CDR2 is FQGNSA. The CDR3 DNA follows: TGTGCCAGCAGCTCCATCAGGGGGCTCACACCAAACACCATATATTTT. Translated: CASSSIRGLTPNTIYF.

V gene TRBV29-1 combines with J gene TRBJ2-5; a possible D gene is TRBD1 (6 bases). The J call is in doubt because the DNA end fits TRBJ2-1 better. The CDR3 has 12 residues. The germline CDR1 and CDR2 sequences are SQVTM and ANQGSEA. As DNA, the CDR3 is TGCAGCGTCTCGACAGGTTTCGATGAGCAGTTCTTC. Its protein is CSVSTGFDEQFF.

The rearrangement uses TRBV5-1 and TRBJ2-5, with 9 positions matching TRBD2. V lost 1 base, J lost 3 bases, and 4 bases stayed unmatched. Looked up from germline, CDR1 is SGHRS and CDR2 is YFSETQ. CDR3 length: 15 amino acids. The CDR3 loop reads CASSLSSGNKETQYF. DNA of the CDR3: TGCGCCAGCAGCTTGTCTAGCGGGAACAAAGAGACCCAGTACTTC.

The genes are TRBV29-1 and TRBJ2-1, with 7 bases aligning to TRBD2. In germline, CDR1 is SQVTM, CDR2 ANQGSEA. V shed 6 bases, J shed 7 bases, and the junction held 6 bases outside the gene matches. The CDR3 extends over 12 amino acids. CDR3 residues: CSVATSRNEQFF. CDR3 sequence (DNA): TGCAGCGTGGCGACTAGCCGGAATGAGCAGTTCTTC.

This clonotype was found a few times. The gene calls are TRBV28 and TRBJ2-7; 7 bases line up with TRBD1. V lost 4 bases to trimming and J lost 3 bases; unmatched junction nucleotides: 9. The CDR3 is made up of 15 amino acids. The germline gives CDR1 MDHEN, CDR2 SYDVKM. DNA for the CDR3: TGTGCCAGCAGTTCATTAGGGACAGCAAACTACGAGCAGTACTTC. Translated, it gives CASSSLGTANYEQYF.

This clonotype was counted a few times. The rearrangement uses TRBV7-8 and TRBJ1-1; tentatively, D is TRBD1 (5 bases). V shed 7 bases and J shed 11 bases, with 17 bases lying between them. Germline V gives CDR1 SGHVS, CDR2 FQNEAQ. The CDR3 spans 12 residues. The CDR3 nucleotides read TGTGCCAGCACCCGACAGCCGGGGGGGGCTTTCTTT. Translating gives CASTRQPGGAFF.

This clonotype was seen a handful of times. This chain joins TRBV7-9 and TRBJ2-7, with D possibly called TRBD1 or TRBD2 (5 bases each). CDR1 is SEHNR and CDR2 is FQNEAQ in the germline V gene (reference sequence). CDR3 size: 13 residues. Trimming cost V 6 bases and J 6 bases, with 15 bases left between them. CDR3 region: CASSSTAGGEQYF. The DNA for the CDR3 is TGTGCCAGCAGTTCTACAGCTGGGGGCGAGCAGTACTTC.

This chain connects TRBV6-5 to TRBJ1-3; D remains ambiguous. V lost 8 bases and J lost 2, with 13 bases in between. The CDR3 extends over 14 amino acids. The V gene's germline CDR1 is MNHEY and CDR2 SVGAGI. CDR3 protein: CASLGLGTGNTIYF. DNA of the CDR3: TGTGCCAGCCTGGGCTTGGGAACTGGAAACACCATATATTTT.

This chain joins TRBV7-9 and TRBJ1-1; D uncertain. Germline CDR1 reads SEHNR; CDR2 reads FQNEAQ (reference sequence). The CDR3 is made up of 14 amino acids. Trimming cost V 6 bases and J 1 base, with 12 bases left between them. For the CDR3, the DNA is TGTGCCAGCAGTCCCGATCTGGGGAACACTGAAGCTTTCTTT. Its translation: CASSPDLGNTEAFF.